This entry lists 25 T cell receptor beta chains sequenced from one sample in a study of T cells in Graves' hyperthyroidism and ophthalmopathy. Amplification targeted TCR beta CDR3 regions from RNA transcripts. First-round RT-PCR of the TCR CDR3 relied on the HTBI primer set. TCRdb re-derived calls from the multiplex PCR reads in MiXCR, one entry per CDR3 protein. The sample has about 620,000 distinct CDR3 sequences; 15% to 20% are singletons. The sample taken for sequencing was blood. All receptors come from a young woman with Graves' hyperthyroidism.

This clonotype was seen many times. The chain links TRBV6-2 or TRBV6-3 to TRBJ1-2; D is uncertain. There are 13 residues in the CDR3. Trimming shortened V by 2 bases and J by 6 bases, and 10 bases separated the two germline ends. Germline V gene lookup returns CDR1 MNHEY and CDR2 SVGEGT. The CDR3 spells CASSYLARNGYTF. Here the CDR3 DNA reads TGTGCCAGCAGTTACCTCGCCCGGAATGGCTACACCTTC.

The genes are TRBV6-1 and TRBJ1-2, with D unresolved. The CDR3 consists of 12 residues. Germline V gene lookup returns CDR1 MNHNS and CDR2 SASEGT. Trimming cost V 5 bases and J 4 bases, with 8 bases left between them. CDR3 amino acids: CASSRTPYGYTF. The CDR3, as DNA: TGTGCCAGCAGTAGGACCCCCTATGGCTACACCTTC.

CDR3 protein: CASRVRGRNEKLFF. The CDR3 nucleotides read TGTGCCAGCCGCGTCAGGGGGAGGAATGAAAAACTGTTTTTT. The chain links TRBV11-2 to TRBJ1-4, with 7 bases that match TRBD1. The germline V gene has CDR1 SGHAT and CDR2 FQNNGV. This CDR3 comprises 14 residues. The V and J ends lost 8 bases and 5 bases, in that order; junction bases with no gene match: 8.

This clonotype was found a few times. The chain carries TRBV27 and TRBJ2-4; 8 nucleotides line up with TRBD1. V shed 5 bases and J 3 bases; nucleotides not matched to a gene: 15. Germline V gene lookup returns CDR1 MNHEY and CDR2 SMNVEV (reference sequence). This CDR3 contains 18 residues. Here the CDR3 reads CASSPEPPSGGGKNIQYF. The CDR3 nucleotides are TGTGCCAGCAGTCCAGAACCGCCGTCAGGGGGCGGCAAAAACATTCAGTACTTC.

The chain recombines TRBV9 with TRBJ2-1, with unresolved D. There are 14 residues in the CDR3. Germline CDR1 is SGDLS and CDR2 is YYNGEE. Deletions cut 3 bases from V and 4 bases from J, with 11 bases between. CDR3: CASSARAPYNEQFF. In nucleotides, the CDR3 is TGTGCCAGCAGCGCCCGAGCCCCGTACAATGAGCAGTTCTTC.

This chain links TRBV20-1 with TRBJ2-1, with 7 bases aligning to TRBD2. V lost 1 base and J lost 0; bases outside the gene matches: 6. This CDR3 comprises 16 residues. Germline CDR1 is DFQATT and CDR2 is SNEGSKA (reference sequence). As DNA, the CDR3 is TGCAGTGCTAGAGCGGCGGGCGGGAGCTCCTACAATGAGCAGTTCTTC. Protein product: CSARAAGGSSYNEQFF.

This rearrangement joins TRBV5-1 to TRBJ2-5; D may be TRBD2 (7 bases). The germline gives CDR1 SGHRS, CDR2 YFSETQ. This CDR3 contains 15 residues. Trimming took off 1 base at V and 6 bases at J, with 16 bases between the two ends. The CDR3 protein is CASSLNGGGQKTQYF. CDR3 DNA: TGCGCCAGCAGCTTGAATGGGGGGGGACAAAAGACCCAGTACTTC. The full variable domain, completed using reference TRBV5-1 and TRBJ2-5, is KAGVTQTPRYLIKTRGQQVTLSCSPISGHRSVSWYQQTPGQGLQFLFEYFSETQRNKGNFPGRFSGRQFSNSRSEMNVSTLELGDSALYLCASSLNGGGQKTQYFGPGTRLLVL.

This clonotype was counted many times. This chain links TRBV13 with TRBJ2-7, with 7 bases that match TRBD1. Germline V lookup: CDR1 PRHDT, CDR2 FYEKMQ (reference sequence). Losses at the gene ends were 2 bases for V and 3 bases for J; bases not matched to a gene: 7. This CDR3 is built from 15 residues. The CDR3 DNA reads TGTGCCAGCAGCTTAAGCAGGGGGAGTGTCTACGAGCAGTACTTC. It yields the protein CASSLSRGSVYEQYF. Supplemented by reference TRBV13 and TRBJ2-7, the full variable domain reads AAGVIQSPRHLIKEKRETATLKCYPIPRHDTVYWYQQGPGQDPQFLISFYEKMQSDKGSIPDRFSAQQFSDYHSELNMSSLELGDSALYFCASSLSRGSVYEQYFGPGTRLTVT.

V is TRBV24-1 and J is TRBJ1-1; 8 bases agree with TRBD1. The CDR3 covers 13 residues. Germline assignment: CDR1 KGHDR and CDR2 SFDVKD. V lost 7 bases and J lost 6; bases outside the gene matches: 6. The CDR3 here is CATSLTGGAEAFF. The CDR3 DNA reads as TGTGCCACCAGCCTAACAGGGGGAGCTGAAGCTTTCTTT.

This clonotype was counted ten times or more. This chain connects TRBV11-2 to TRBJ2-1, with D perhaps matching TRBD2 (5 bases). From germline, CDR1 is SGHAT and CDR2 FQNNGV. The CDR3 has 11 residues. Trimming left V 10 bases short and J 8 bases short, with 12 bases between. The CDR3 protein is CATEWGDEQFF. The CDR3 DNA reads TGTGCCACCGAATGGGGAGATGAGCAGTTCTTC.

The rearrangement joins TRBV7-8 to TRBJ1-1; 8 bases align to TRBD1. Germline V gene sequence: CDR1 SGHVS, CDR2 FQNEAQ. The junction had 5 bases not matched to a gene; V was cut back by 5 bases and J by 0 bases. This CDR3 is 15 amino acids long. The CDR3 coding sequence is TGTGCCAGCAGCAACCACAGGGGGATGAACACTGAAGCTTTCTTT. Translating gives CASSNHRGMNTEAFF.

This clonotype was found many times. The chain joins TRBV10-3 to TRBJ2-3; 7 bases map to TRBD1. The CDR3 extends over 15 amino acids. J lost 1 base, V lost 0 bases, and 1 base had no gene match. CDR1 is ENHRY, CDR2 SYGVKD, per germline. The CDR3: CAISESGGRTDTQYF. The CDR3 bases are TGTGCCATCAGTGAGTCAGGGGGCCGCACAGATACGCAGTATTTT.

The V and J genes are TRBV6-1 and TRBJ1-5; tentatively, D is TRBD1 (5 bases). Germline lookup yields CDR1 MNHNS and CDR2 SASEGT. The CDR3 runs to 15 residues. Trimming left V 5 bases short and J 4 bases short, with 15 bases between. In DNA, the CDR3 is TGTGCCAGCAGTCCGAATAGGGGCCTTAATCAGCCCCAGCATTTT. Its protein product is CASSPNRGLNQPQHF.

Many counts were recorded for this clonotype. The chain combines TRBV11-2 with TRBJ2-1; 7 bases line up with TRBD2. Per the germline V gene, CDR1 is SGHAT and CDR2 is FQNNGV. The CDR3 is 13 residues long. Losses at the gene ends were 7 bases for V and 9 bases for J; bases not matched to a gene: 9. This CDR3 reads CASTLGTTGEQFF. Written as DNA, the CDR3 is TGTGCCAGCACCCTGGGGACTACCGGTGAGCAGTTCTTC.

The sample holds many counts of this clonotype. This chain connects TRBV5-8 to TRBJ1-5; D unresolved. Germline V gives CDR1 SGHTS, CDR2 YDEGEE. CDR3 length equals 14 residues. The V and J ends lost 0 bases and 1 base respectively, with 5 bases between them. The CDR3 sequence is CASSLAPSNQPQHF. The CDR3 DNA reads as TGTGCCAGCAGCTTGGCCCCAAGCAATCAGCCCCAGCATTTT.

This clonotype was detected only a few times. The genes are TRBV18 and TRBJ2-2; 9 bases are a match to TRBD1. The CDR3 loop spans 15 amino acids. Per the germline V gene, CDR1 is KGHSH and CDR2 is LQKENI. The V segment lost 6 bases and the J segment 7 bases; nucleotides outside the gene matches: 9. The CDR3 region is CASSPAQGASGELFF. In DNA form, the CDR3 reads TGTGCCAGCTCGCCGGCACAGGGGGCAAGCGGGGAGCTGTTTTTT.

This clonotype has a count of ten or more. The rearrangement joins TRBV28 to TRBJ2-2; 10 bases map to TRBD2. From germline, CDR1 is MDHEN and CDR2 SYDVKM. V lost 5 bases to trimming and J lost 5 bases; unmatched junction nucleotides: 8. The CDR3 consists of 16 residues. CDR3 sequence reads: CASSPETSGLTGELFF. The CDR3 DNA reads as TGTGCCAGCAGTCCGGAGACTAGCGGGCTAACCGGGGAGCTGTTTTTT. Full variable domain (remainder filled in from reference TRBV28 and TRBJ2-2): DVKVTQSSRYLVKRTGEKVFLECVQDMDHENMFWYRQDPGLGLRLIYFSYDVKMKEKGDIPEGYSVSREKKERFSLILESASTNQTSMYLCASSPETSGLTGELFFGEGSRLTVL.

This clonotype turned up a few times. The chain has TRBV11-2 and TRBJ2-2; 13 nucleotides agree with TRBD2. This CDR3 contains 19 residues. The ends lost 2 bases at V and 3 bases at J; junction bases unmatched: 9. CDR1 is SGHAT, CDR2 FQNNGV, per germline. CDR3 protein: CASSLLRTSGSGDTGELFF. As DNA, the CDR3 is TGTGCCAGCAGCTTATTAAGGACTAGCGGGAGTGGGGACACCGGGGAGCTGTTTTTT.

This clonotype was seen many times. The chain joins TRBV3-1 to TRBJ1-1, with a weak D call TRBD1 (6 bases). This CDR3 is 13 amino acids long. The germline V gene has CDR1 LGHDT and CDR2 YNNKEL (reference sequence). The V end was cut by 0 bases, the J end by 9 bases, with 11 bases between. CDR3 nucleotides: TGTGCCAGCAGCCAAGATGAGGGGGGGCAAGCTTTCTTT. This codes for CASSQDEGGQAFF.

The V and J genes are TRBV5-1 and TRBJ2-6, with 7 bases aligning to TRBD1. V trimming: 8 bases; J trimming: 3 bases; junction bases outside the gene matches: 17. The CDR3 runs 18 residues. Germline lookup yields CDR1 SGHRS and CDR2 YFSETQ. The CDR3 DNA reads TGCGCCAGTTCAAGGTGGTGGACAGGCGCGGGTGGGGCCAACGTCCTGACTTTC. The encoded protein is CASSRWWTGAGGANVLTF.

This clonotype was found many times. J is TRBJ2-5 and V is TRBV6-1, with 7 bases aligning to TRBD2. Germline V gene data show CDR1 as MNHNS and CDR2 as SASEGT. V gave up 7 bases and J gave up 4 bases; unmatched junction bases: 6. CDR3 length: 13 amino acids. The CDR3 loop is CASTTGGSETQYF. As DNA, the CDR3 is TGTGCCAGCACGACCGGGGGGTCAGAGACCCAGTACTTC.

The chain is built from TRBV5-1 and TRBJ2-6; D is perhaps TRBD1 (6 bases). Germline CDR1 reads SGHRS; CDR2 reads YFSETQ. V was clipped by 0 bases and J by 0 bases, with 10 bases between them. The CDR3 is 17 amino acids. The CDR3 protein is CASSLAGGGSGANVLTF. Written as DNA, the CDR3 is TGCGCCAGCAGCTTGGCTGGGGGCGGCTCTGGGGCCAACGTCCTGACTTTC.

The genes are TRBV5-6 and TRBJ2-7; D is undetermined. Germline assignment: CDR1 SGHDT and CDR2 YYEEEE. The CDR3 covers 12 residues. V lost 2 bases to trimming and J lost 7 bases, with 10 bases between them. CDR3 coding DNA: TGTGCCAGCAGCTTCATGCAGTGGGAGCAGTACTTC. Its protein is CASSFMQWEQYF.

This clonotype was detected many times. J is TRBJ1-3 and V is TRBV6-5; D gene unclear. Trimming pared 0 bases from V and 4 bases from J, leaving 4 bases between. This CDR3 is built from 13 residues. Germline V lookup: CDR1 MNHEY, CDR2 SVGAGI. The CDR3 reads CASSYSAGNTIYF. The CDR3 coding sequence is TGTGCCAGCAGTTACTCTGCAGGAAACACCATATATTTT.

A few counts support this clonotype. The CDR3 DNA follows: TGCAGTGCCCAAAAGGACAGTTTCATTCAGTACTTC. This sequence encodes CSAQKDSFIQYF. The J gene is TRBJ2-4, the V gene TRBV20-1; possible D gene TRBD1, 6 bases. The CDR3 covers 12 residues. V was clipped by 6 bases and J by 9 bases, with 15 bases between them. Germline assignment: CDR1 DFQATT and CDR2 SNEGSKA (reference sequence).